This T cell receptor beta chain comes out of a study of long-term antiretroviral therapy in people with HIV. Germline lookup yields CDR1 MGHRA and CDR2 YSYEKL. The CDR3 length is 15 residues. V shed 0 bases and J shed 0 bases, with 5 bases lying between them. The immunoSEQ assay was v3.0, run at survey level. The assay was immunoSEQ multiplex PCR, and TCRdb's table has in-frame clones only and misses some. In the table there are under 45,000 clones, around 84% of which are singletons. The starting material was unsorted PBMCs, obtained just over 2.7 years before starting antiretroviral therapy. The source is a woman in her 30s with HIV. The chain is built from TRBV4-1 and TRBJ1-4; no firm D call. The CDR3 region is CASSQESATNEKLFF. CDR3 coding DNA: TGCGCCAGCAGCCAAGAGTCTGCAACTAATGAAAAACTGTTTTTT.